The 27 T cell receptor beta chains given below trace back to one sample, sequenced in a study of blood T cell repertoires in COVID-19. The method was immunoSEQ multiplex PCR; TCRdb's version includes in-frame clones alone and lacks a portion of them. The sample gives around 400,000 clones, about nine tenths of which show up once; about 1.8% is in the top ten. Sequenced input: PBMCs or T cells enriched from blood (not recorded which). The origin of the receptors is a young woman who had recovered from COVID-19.

V usage is TRBV27 and J usage is TRBJ1-1, with TRBD1 as a possible D gene (6 bases). The germline V and J ends were trimmed by 6 bases and 4 bases, with 18 bases remaining between them. The CDR3 spans 15 residues. The germline gives CDR1 MNHEY, CDR2 SMNVEV (reference sequence). The CDR3 DNA reads TGTGCCAGCAGCCGCTTTTACAGGGCGGGCACTGAAGCTTTCTTT. Translated, it gives CASSRFYRAGTEAFF.

J is TRBJ1-1 and V is TRBV7-9, with D perhaps matching TRBD1 (5 bases). Germline CDR1 reads SEHNR; CDR2 reads FQNEAQ (reference sequence). V lost 5 bases and J lost 1, with 11 bases in between. CDR3 length: 14 residues. The CDR3 protein is CASSTITGNTEAFF. The DNA for the CDR3 is TGTGCCAGCAGCACGATAACAGGGAACACTGAAGCTTTCTTT. Supplemented by reference TRBV7-9 and TRBJ1-1, the full variable domain reads DTGVSQNPRHKITKRGQNVTFRCDPISEHNRLYWYRQTLGQGPEFLTYFQNEAQLEKSRLLSDRFSAERPKGSFSTLEIQRTEQGDSAMYLCASSTITGNTEAFFGQGTRLTVV.

The chain combines TRBV12-3 or TRBV12-4 with TRBJ1-2; D unclear. Trimming removed 3 bases from V and 8 bases from J, with 13 bases in between. CDR3 length: 13 amino acids. The CDR3 region is CASSFVSFEGYTF. CDR3 coding DNA: TGTGCCAGCAGTTTTGTGTCTTTTGAGGGCTACACCTTC.

The chain links TRBV6-5 to TRBJ2-3; 7 nucleotides agree with TRBD1. Germline V CDR1 and CDR2: MNHEY, SVGAGI. The CDR3 spans 16 residues. The J segment lost 4 bases and the V segment lost 0 bases, leaving 7 bases of the junction unmatched. The CDR3 is CASSYSSTGVPDTQYF. The CDR3 DNA reads TGTGCCAGCAGTTACTCGAGTACAGGGGTGCCAGATACGCAGTATTTT.

The chain has TRBV7-8 and TRBJ2-7, with 7 positions matching TRBD1. Per the germline V gene, CDR1 is SGHVS and CDR2 is FQNEAQ. This CDR3 contains 13 residues. The trim removed 4 bases at V and 3 bases at J, leaving 3 bases unmatched. CDR3 sequence reads: CASSSTGNYEQYF. The CDR3 bases are TGTGCCAGCAGCTCGACAGGGAACTACGAGCAGTACTTC.

The chain links TRBV7-2 to TRBJ2-1, with D possibly matching TRBD2 (7 bases). The CDR3 has 15 amino acids. V dropped 1 base and J dropped 9 bases, with 16 bases sitting between them. CDR1 is SGHTA and CDR2 is FQGNSA in the germline V gene. CDR3 residues: CASSLDWGGGGEQFF. The CDR3 nucleotides are TGTGCCAGCAGCTTAGACTGGGGGGGCGGAGGTGAGCAGTTCTTC. Supplemented by reference TRBV7-2 and TRBJ2-1, the full variable domain reads GAGVSQSPSNKVTEKGKDVELRCDPISGHTALYWYRQSLGQGLEFLIYFQGNSAPDKSGLPSDRFSAERTGGSVSTLTIQRTQQEDSAVYLCASSLDWGGGGEQFFGPGTRLTVL.

This rearrangement joins TRBV10-1 to TRBJ2-1; 10 positions agree with TRBD2. The CDR3 covers 16 residues. The germline V gene encodes CDR1 WNHNN and CDR2 SYGVQD (reference sequence). The ends lost 5 bases at V and 2 bases at J; junction bases unmatched: 6. The CDR3 sequence is CASSPRSGRTYNEQFF. The CDR3 region has the DNA TGCGCCAGCAGTCCCCGTAGCGGGAGGACCTACAATGAGCAGTTCTTC.

The chain recombines TRBV2 with TRBJ2-7; D unclear. Trimming stripped 4 bases from V and 4 bases from J, with 14 bases between. This CDR3 is built from 14 residues. Per the germline V gene, CDR1 is SNHLY and CDR2 is FYNNEI. The CDR3 loop reads CASSGARMEYEQYF. The DNA for the CDR3 is TGTGCCAGCAGTGGAGCCAGGATGGAATACGAGCAGTACTTC.

The chain joins TRBV3-1 (or the pseudogene TRBV3-2) to TRBJ2-7; no clear D gene. This CDR3 spans 16 amino acids. CDR1 and CDR2 from the germline V gene are LGHDT and YNNKEL (reference sequence). Trimming took 0 bases from V and 2 from J, leaving 14 bases between them. DNA for the CDR3: TGTGCCAGCAGCCAAGAGAAACGTCTAAAGCCCTACGAGCAGTACTTC. Amino acids: CASSQEKRLKPYEQYF.

V usage is TRBV7-9 and J usage is TRBJ1-1; a possible D gene is TRBD1 (5 bases). The CDR3 is made up of 15 amino acids. Germline V CDR1 and CDR2: SEHNR, FQNEAQ (reference sequence). V lost 4 bases, J lost 0 bases, and 12 bases lay in between. The CDR3 DNA follows: TGTGCCAGCAGCTCTAGGGGACTCTTGAACACTGAAGCTTTCTTT. It yields the protein CASSSRGLLNTEAFF.

The chain recombines TRBV5-1 with TRBJ2-3, with 7 bases fitting TRBD1. The CDR3 loop spans 14 amino acids. Germline V gene data show CDR1 as SGHRS and CDR2 as YFSETQ. The junction had 5 bases not matched to a gene; V was cut back by 5 bases and J by 2 bases. CDR3 sequence (DNA): TGCGCCAGCAGAGGGGACAGCAACACAGATACGCAGTATTTT. It translates to CASRGDSNTDTQYF.

This chain joins TRBV24-1 and TRBJ1-6, with D tentatively TRBD1 (5 bases). Germline lookup yields CDR1 KGHDR and CDR2 SFDVKD. This CDR3 spans 14 amino acids. Trimming removed 5 bases from V and 7 bases from J, with 11 bases in between. CDR3 loop: CATSVGGNNSPLHF. CDR3 in DNA: TGTGCCACCAGTGTGGGGGGGAACAATTCACCCCTCCACTTT.

This rearrangement joins TRBV4-1 to TRBJ2-1; D ambiguous. V lost 0 bases, J lost 8 bases, and 8 bases lay in between. The CDR3 contains 13 residues. CDR1 and CDR2 from the germline V gene are MGHRA and YSYEKL. The CDR3 sequence is CASSQESLDEQFF. In nucleotides, the CDR3 is TGCGCCAGCAGCCAAGAATCGTTAGATGAGCAGTTCTTC.

V and J are TRBV18 and TRBJ1-1, with D unresolved. Germline V lookup: CDR1 KGHSH, CDR2 LQKENI. Deletions cut 3 bases from V and 9 bases from J, with 20 bases between. This CDR3 is built from 15 residues. CDR3 bases: TGTGCCAGCTCACCGAACGAAGTAGAGTGGAGGAAAGCTTTCTTT. It codes for CASSPNEVEWRKAFF.

The V call is TRBV6-5, the J call TRBJ2-7, with unresolved D. The CDR3 has 11 residues. CDR1 and CDR2 from the germline V gene are MNHEY and SVGAGI. V lost 5 bases and J lost 5, with 7 bases in between. The CDR3 protein is CASSQRDEQYF. In DNA, the CDR3 is TGTGCCAGCAGTCAAAGAGACGAGCAGTACTTC.

The J gene is TRBJ2-3, the V gene TRBV6-5; tentative D call: TRBD2 (5 bases). V lost 6 bases, J lost 5 bases, and 9 bases lay in between. Germline assignment: CDR1 MNHEY and CDR2 SVGAGI. The CDR3 has 12 residues. CDR3 sequence (DNA): TGTGCCAGCAGCGAGAGGGTAGATACGCAGTATTTT. Translating it yields CASSERVDTQYF.

The chain uses TRBV30 and TRBJ1-2; possibly TRBD1 for D (5 bases). The ends were cut back, 5 bases at V and 1 base at J, with 20 bases in the middle. There are 16 residues in the CDR3. The germline V gene has CDR1 GTSNPN and CDR2 SVGIG (reference sequence). CDR3 region: CAWAAFSGQGNYGYTF. CDR3 coding DNA: TGTGCCTGGGCCGCCTTCTCTGGTCAGGGTAACTATGGCTACACCTTC. Complete variable domain (other parts from reference TRBV30 and TRBJ1-2): SQTIHQWPATLVQPVGSPLSLECTVEGTSNPNLYWYRQAAGRGLQLLFYSVGIGQISSEVPQNLSASRPQDRQFILSSKKLLLSDSGFYLCAWAAFSGQGNYGYTFGSGTRLTVV.

This chain uses TRBV24-1 with TRBJ2-7, with TRBD1 identical over 7 bases. V was pared by 7 bases and J by 6 bases, with 11 bases of the junction left unmatched. In germline, CDR1 is KGHDR, CDR2 SFDVKD. The CDR3 is made up of 14 amino acids. DNA for the CDR3: TGTGCCACCAGGCCCCTCCTAACAGGGGCCGAGCAGTACTTC. Its translation is CATRPLLTGAEQYF.

This chain uses TRBV19 with TRBJ2-5; maybe TRBD2 (5 bases). From germline, CDR1 is LNHDA and CDR2 SQIVND (reference sequence). V lost 3 bases, J lost 5 bases, and 10 bases lay in between. The CDR3 runs 13 residues. CDR3 sequence reads: CASSIIAFETQYF. CDR3 bases: TGTGCCAGTAGTATTATAGCGTTTGAGACCCAGTACTTC.

The V gene is TRBV12-5, the J gene TRBJ2-6, with TRBD1 as a possible D gene (6 bases). Trimming shortened V by 5 bases and J by 0 bases, and 11 bases separated the two germline ends. Germline CDR1 and CDR2: LGHNT and FRNRAP. CDR3 length equals 16 residues. CDR3 in DNA: TGTGCTAGTGGTGGACAGAGAGACTCTGGGGCCAACGTCCTGACTTTC. It is translated as CASGGQRDSGANVLTF.

The gene calls are TRBV29-1 and TRBJ2-5; 14 nucleotides align to TRBD2. This CDR3 spans 15 amino acids. In germline, CDR1 is SQVTM, CDR2 ANQGSEA. The CDR3 sequence: CSAAGTSGSIGTQYF. For the CDR3, the DNA is TGCAGTGCAGCCGGGACTAGCGGGAGTATAGGGACCCAGTACTTC.

The chain employs TRBV28 and TRBJ2-1; 12 nucleotides match TRBD2. The CDR3 sequence is 15 residues long. The V gene end was trimmed by 5 bases and the J gene end by 7 bases; junction bases not matched to a gene: 6. From germline, CDR1 is MDHEN and CDR2 SYDVKM. The CDR3 spells CASSPRLAGGNEQFF. CDR3 bases: TGTGCCAGCAGTCCGCGGCTAGCGGGAGGGAATGAGCAGTTCTTC.

V gene TRBV12-3 or TRBV12-4 combines with J gene TRBJ1-2; possibly TRBD1 for D (5 bases). The CDR3 extends over 12 amino acids. Trimming removed 6 bases at V and 8 bases at J, with 13 bases between. CDR3 region: CASSPDSEGYTF. The CDR3 region has the DNA TGTGCCAGCAGCCCAGACAGTGAGGGCTACACCTTC.

The chain couples TRBV19 to TRBJ1-1; D gene ambiguous. Trimming left V 3 bases short and J 0 bases short, with 14 bases between. This CDR3 spans 16 amino acids. Per germline, CDR1 LNHDA and CDR2 SQIVND (reference sequence). In DNA form, the CDR3 reads TGTGCCAGTAGTATCGGGGTAGCAGGCATGAACACTGAAGCTTTCTTT. Translation gives CASSIGVAGMNTEAFF.

This sequence joins TRBV27 and TRBJ2-7, with 8 bases lining up with TRBD2. After removal of 6 bases from V and 9 bases from J, the junction contained 10 bases not matched to a gene. Germline-derived CDR1 and CDR2 are MNHEY and SMNVEV (reference sequence). This CDR3 has 13 residues. CDR3 sequence: CASRGSGSDRQYF. The DNA of the CDR3 is TGTGCCAGCAGGGGGAGCGGGAGCGATAGGCAGTACTTC.

This rearrangement joins TRBV6-5 to TRBJ2-7; tentatively, D is TRBD1 (5 bases). The CDR3 runs to 14 residues. Trimming left V 6 bases short and J 1 base short, with 13 bases between. Germline V gene data show CDR1 as MNHEY and CDR2 as SVGAGI. The CDR3 sequence is CASRDLTASYEQYF. The CDR3 nucleotides are TGTGCCAGCAGAGATCTGACAGCTTCCTACGAGCAGTACTTC.

The rearrangement uses TRBV9 and TRBJ2-2; D gene unclear. Trimming cost V 0 bases and J 7 bases, with 7 bases left between them. Germline CDR1 SGDLS, CDR2 YYNGEE. CDR3 length equals 13 residues. As DNA, the CDR3 is TGTGCCAGCAGCGTAGCCCTCGTCGGGGAGCTGTTTTTT. This translates into CASSVALVGELFF. Variable domain in full (rest from reference TRBV9 and TRBJ2-2): DSGVTQTPKHLITATGQRVTLRCSPRSGDLSVYWYQQSLDQGLQFLIQYYNGEERAKGNILERFSAQQFPDLHSELNLSSLELGDSALYFCASSVALVGELFFGEGSRLTVL.